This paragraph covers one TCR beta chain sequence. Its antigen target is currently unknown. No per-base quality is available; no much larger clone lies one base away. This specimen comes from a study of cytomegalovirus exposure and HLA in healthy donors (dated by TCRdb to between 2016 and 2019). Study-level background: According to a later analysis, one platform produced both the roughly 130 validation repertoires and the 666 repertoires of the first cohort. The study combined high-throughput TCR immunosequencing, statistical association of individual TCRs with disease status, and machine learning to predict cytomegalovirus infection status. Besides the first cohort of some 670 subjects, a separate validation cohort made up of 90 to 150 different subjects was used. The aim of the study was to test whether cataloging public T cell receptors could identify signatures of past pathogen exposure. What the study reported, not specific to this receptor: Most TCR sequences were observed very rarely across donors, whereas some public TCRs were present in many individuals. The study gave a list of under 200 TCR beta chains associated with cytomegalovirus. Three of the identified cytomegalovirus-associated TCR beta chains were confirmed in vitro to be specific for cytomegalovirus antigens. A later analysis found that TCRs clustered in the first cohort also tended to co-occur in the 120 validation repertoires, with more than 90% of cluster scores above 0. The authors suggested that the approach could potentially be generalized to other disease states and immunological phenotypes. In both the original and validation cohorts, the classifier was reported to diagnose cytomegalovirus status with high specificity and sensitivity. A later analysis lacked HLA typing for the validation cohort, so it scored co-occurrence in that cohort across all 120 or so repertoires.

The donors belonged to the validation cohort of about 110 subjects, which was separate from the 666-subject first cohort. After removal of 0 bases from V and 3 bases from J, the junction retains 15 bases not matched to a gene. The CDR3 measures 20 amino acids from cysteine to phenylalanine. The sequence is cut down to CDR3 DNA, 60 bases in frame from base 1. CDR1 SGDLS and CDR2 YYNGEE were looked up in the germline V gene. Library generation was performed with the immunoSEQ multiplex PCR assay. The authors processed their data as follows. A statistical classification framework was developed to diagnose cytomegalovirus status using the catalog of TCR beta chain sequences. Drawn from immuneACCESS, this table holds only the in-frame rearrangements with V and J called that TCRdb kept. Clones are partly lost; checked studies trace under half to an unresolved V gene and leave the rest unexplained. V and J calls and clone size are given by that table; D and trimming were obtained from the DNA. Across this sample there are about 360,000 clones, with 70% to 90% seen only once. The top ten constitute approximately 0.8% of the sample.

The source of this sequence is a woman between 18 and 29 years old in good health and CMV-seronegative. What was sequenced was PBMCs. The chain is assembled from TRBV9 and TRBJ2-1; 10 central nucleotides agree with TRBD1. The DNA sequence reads TGTGCCAGCAGCGTAGATCTACGGACAGGGGGTTCCTACCTCTACAATGAGCAGTTCTTC. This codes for CASSVDLRTGGSYLYNEQFF.